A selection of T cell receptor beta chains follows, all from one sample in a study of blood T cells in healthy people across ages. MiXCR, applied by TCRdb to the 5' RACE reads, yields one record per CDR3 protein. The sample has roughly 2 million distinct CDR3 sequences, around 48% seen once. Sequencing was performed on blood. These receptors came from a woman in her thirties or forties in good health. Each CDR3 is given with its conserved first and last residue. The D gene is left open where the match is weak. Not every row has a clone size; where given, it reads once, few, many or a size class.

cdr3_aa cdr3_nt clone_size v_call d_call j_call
CASSAGQGLGGYTF TGTGCCAGCAGTGCGGGACAGGGACTGGGAGGCTACACCTTC few TRBV25-1 TRBD1 TRBJ1-2
CASSPDRVSTREQYF TGTGCCAGCAGCCCCGACAGGGTATCGACGAGAGAGCAGTACTTC few TRBV7-9 TRBD1 TRBJ2-7
CASRPDGGVYNEQFF TGTGCCAGCAGACCCGATGGTGGCGTCTACAATGAGCAGTTCTTC few TRBV7-9 NA TRBJ2-1
CASSLAAGAQSNYGYTF TGTGCCAGCAGCTTGGCCGCGGGGGCCCAATCCAACTATGGCTACACCTTC few TRBV5-5 NA TRBJ1-2
CASSYAPGGPYGYTF TGTGCCAGCAGTTACGCCCCAGGGGGCCCCTATGGCTACACCTTC NA TRBV6-5 TRBD1 TRBJ1-2
CASSRAGEPYNEQFF TGTGCCAGCAGCAGGGCAGGCGAGCCCTACAATGAGCAGTTCTTC few TRBV9 NA TRBJ2-1
CSARDGTGGSPLHF TGCAGTGCTAGAGATGGGACAGGAGGTTCACCCCTCCACTTT NA TRBV20-1 TRBD1 TRBJ1-6
CATSILGRGQETQYF TGTGCCACCAGCATACTTGGGAGGGGGCAAGAGACCCAGTACTTC NA TRBV15 NA TRBJ2-5
CASSLDGQAMNIQYF TGCGCCAGCAGCCTGGATGGACAGGCGATGAACATTCAGTACTTC NA TRBV5-1 TRBD1 TRBJ2-4
CSANRGHTEAFF TGCAGTGCTAACAGGGGGCACACTGAAGCTTTCTTT NA TRBV20-1 TRBD1 TRBJ1-1
CASTQRGRSYNEQFF TGTGCCAGCACTCAGCGGGGGCGGTCGTACAATGAGCAGTTCTTC few TRBV9 TRBD2 TRBJ2-1
CASSLHSTGQGRETQYF TGTGCCAGCAGCTTGCATTCCACGGGACAGGGTAGGGAGACCCAGTACTTC NA TRBV11-2 TRBD1 TRBJ2-5
CASSLDPQGDYGYTF TGTGCCAGCAGCTTGGATCCTCAGGGAGACTATGGCTACACCTTC NA TRBV5-4 NA TRBJ1-2
CSAPGGDGYTF TGCAGTGCCCCAGGGGGCGATGGCTACACCTTC few TRBV20-1 TRBD1 TRBJ1-2
CSVPTVGAGAFF TGCAGCGTCCCGACGGTCGGGGCGGGGGCTTTCTTT NA TRBV29-1 NA TRBJ1-1
CASSVSASVGVGETQYF TGTGCCAGCAGCGTATCCGCGAGCGTGGGGGTAGGAGAGACCCAGTACTTC NA TRBV9 NA TRBJ2-5
CASSLRVLAGINSYNEQFF TGTGCCAGCAGCTTAAGGGTACTAGCGGGTATAAACTCCTACAATGAGCAGTTCTTC NA TRBV7-8 TRBD2 TRBJ2-1
CASSRGPFAQGKADTQYF TGCGCCAGCAGCCGGGGTCCTTTCGCGCAGGGCAAGGCAGATACGCAGTATTTT few TRBV4-3 NA TRBJ2-3
CASSGKDRGRETQYF TGTGCCAGCAGTGGCAAAGACAGGGGGCGGGAGACCCAGTACTTC NA TRBV27 TRBD1 TRBJ2-5
CASSIGNYNVQFF TGTGCCAGTAGTATTGGCAACTACAATGTGCAGTTCTTC once TRBV19 NA TRBJ2-1
CASSWLDRGSGGYTF TGTGCCAGCAGCTGGCTGGACAGGGGCTCAGGTGGCTACACCTTC NA TRBV5-6 TRBD1 TRBJ1-2
CASSSKGAVDSYEQYF TGTGCCAGCAGTTCGAAGGGCGCGGTCGACTCCTACGAGCAGTACTTC NA TRBV28 NA TRBJ2-7
CACSLTVTNYGYTF TGTGCCTGCAGCTTAACAGTTACTAACTATGGCTACACCTTC NA TRBV7-9 NA TRBJ1-2
CASSTRTGALDSPLHF TGTGCCAGCAGTACCCGGACAGGAGCCTTAGATTCACCCCTCCACTTT NA TRBV27 TRBD1 TRBJ1-6
CASRAGLDTQYF TGTGCCAGCAGAGCCGGGTTAGATACGCAGTATTTT NA TRBV12-3/TRBV12-4 NA TRBJ2-3
CSVRVSETQYF TGCAGCGTCAGGGTATCAGAGACCCAGTACTTC many TRBV29-1 NA TRBJ2-5
CATSRVAITDTQYF TGTGCCACCAGCAGAGTGGCTATCACAGATACGCAGTATTTT NA TRBV15 NA TRBJ2-3
CSARGGGGTYEQYF TGCAGTGCTAGAGGAGGGGGCGGCACCTACGAGCAGTACTTC once TRBV20-1 TRBD1 TRBJ2-7
CASSPQSNRAYRDTQYF TGTGCCAGCAGTCCCCAATCGAACAGGGCATACAGAGATACGCAGTATTTT NA TRBV28 NA TRBJ2-3
CASSDFRTWRAEGYTF TGTGCCAGCAGCGATTTTCGGACTTGGCGTGCGGAAGGCTACACCTTC NA TRBV9 NA TRBJ1-2
CASSPPRSPLHF TGTGCCAGCAGCCCACCTAGGTCACCCCTCCACTTT NA TRBV27 NA TRBJ1-6